What follows are 18 T cell receptor beta chains derived from one specimen sequenced in a study of T-cell memory formation after mild COVID-19. Each CDR3 protein is one row after TCRdb ran MiXCR on the 5' RACE reads. The table includes under 250,000 distinct CDR3 sequences, around 9.5% detected once. The material sequenced was PBMCs or a T cell subset sorted from them (not recorded which). The origin of the receptors is a young man who had mild COVID-19 (a few samples of this study predate the infection). Cell type and time point are not known.

Only a few counts were recorded for this clonotype. The rearrangement uses TRBV5-1 and TRBJ2-7; D is perhaps TRBD1 (5 bases). Trimming cost V 2 bases and J 6 bases, with 15 bases left between them. The CDR3 has 14 amino acids. Germline V gene lookup returns CDR1 SGHRS and CDR2 YFSETQ. The chain's CDR3 is CASSFDHRTGEQYF. The CDR3 DNA reads as TGCGCCAGCAGCTTTGACCACAGGACCGGCGAGCAGTACTTC.

This clonotype was counted a few times. A junction end diverges from the germline sequence, so it may reflect a read error. V gene TRBV3-1 combines with J gene TRBJ1-2; D remains unclear. The V gene's germline CDR1 is LGHDT and CDR2 YNNKEL (reference sequence). CDR3 length: 13 amino acids. The CDR3, as DNA: TGTGCCAGCAGCCAAGATAGAGGGTATGACTACACCTTC. Protein: CASSQDRGYDYTF.

The J gene is TRBJ1-1, the V gene TRBV18; unclear D gene. Germline CDR1 reads KGHSH; CDR2 reads LQKENI. The CDR3 is made up of 14 amino acids. V was trimmed by 1 base and J by 1 base, leaving 7 bases between them. Here the CDR3 reads CASSPLSGNTEAFF. For the CDR3, the DNA is TGTGCCAGCTCACCACTCTCGGGGAACACTGAAGCTTTCTTT.

The V and J genes are TRBV4-1 and TRBJ1-2; no definite D call. The V and J ends lost 3 bases and 4 bases respectively, with 9 bases between them. The germline V gene has CDR1 MGHRA and CDR2 YSYEKL. CDR3 length equals 13 residues. CDR3 coding DNA: TGCGCCAGCAGCCAGGAGGGCGCCTATGGCTACACCTTC. It translates to CASSQEGAYGYTF.

This clonotype was detected only a few times. J is TRBJ1-2 and V is TRBV6-6, with 7 positions matching TRBD1. Germline CDR1 and CDR2: MNHNY and SVGAGI (reference sequence). The CDR3 extends over 15 amino acids. The V and J ends lost 6 bases and 5 bases, in that order; junction bases with no gene match: 12. CDR3 loop: CASRTHDRVPYGYTF. The CDR3 DNA follows: TGTGCCAGCAGAACACACGACAGGGTGCCATATGGCTACACCTTC.

The V and J genes are TRBV18 and TRBJ1-1; D gene ambiguous. Germline V gene lookup returns CDR1 KGHSH and CDR2 LQKENI. The ends were cut back, 2 bases at V and 4 bases at J, with 20 bases in the middle. The CDR3 is 17 residues long. The DNA of the CDR3 is TGTGCCAGCTCACCAAGAACCGACTCGACCTTTGGCACTGAAGCTTTCTTT. Encoded protein: CASSPRTDSTFGTEAFF.

The chain has TRBV4-1 and TRBJ2-2, with D possibly matching TRBD1 (6 bases). Germline V gene sequence: CDR1 MGHRA, CDR2 YSYEKL. Between the trimmed V and J ends, which lost 0 bases and 0 bases, there was a span of 14 bases. The CDR3 consists of 18 residues. Written as DNA, the CDR3 is TGCGCCAGCAGCCAAGATGGTTACGGGACACCGAACACCGGGGAGCTGTTTTTT. Protein product: CASSQDGYGTPNTGELFF.

In this sample, this clonotype turned up a few times. The chain joins TRBV6-1 to TRBJ1-6; TRBD1 matches at 9 bases. V was pared by 2 bases and J by 6 bases, with 5 bases of the junction left unmatched. From germline, CDR1 is MNHNS and CDR2 SASEGT. The CDR3 totals 16 residues. The CDR3 spells CASSESPGQGNSPLHF. The CDR3 nucleotides are TGTGCCAGCAGTGAAAGTCCGGGACAGGGTAATTCACCCCTCCACTTT.

The sample holds many counts of this clonotype. The chain carries TRBV5-1 and TRBJ2-1, with 10 bases matching TRBD2. V gave up 1 base and J gave up 7 bases; unmatched junction bases: 2. The CDR3 is made up of 14 amino acids. Germline CDR1 SGHRS, CDR2 YFSETQ. CDR3: CASSLTSGANEQFF. In DNA form, the CDR3 reads TGCGCCAGCAGCTTGACTAGCGGGGCGAATGAGCAGTTCTTC. Full variable domain (remainder filled in from reference TRBV5-1 and TRBJ2-1): KAGVTQTPRYLIKTRGQQVTLSCSPISGHRSVSWYQQTPGQGLQFLFEYFSETQRNKGNFPGRFSGRQFSNSRSEMNVSTLELGDSALYLCASSLTSGANEQFFGPGTRLTVL.

This clonotype was seen more than once but under ten times. This chain connects TRBV12-3 or TRBV12-4 to TRBJ2-7; TRBD1 matches at 9 bases. Trimming took 5 bases from V and 5 from J; bases not matched to a gene: 10. CDR3 size: 15 residues. In DNA form, the CDR3 reads TGTGCCAGCAGTCCCACCGGGACAGGGCGAAACGAGCAGTACTTC. Its translation: CASSPTGTGRNEQYF.

The J gene is TRBJ2-1, the V gene TRBV12-3 or TRBV12-4; possibly TRBD1 for D (5 bases). This CDR3 comprises 13 residues. V shed 3 bases and J shed 6 bases, with 9 bases lying between them. CDR3: CASSFQGPNEQFF. The CDR3 region has the DNA TGTGCCAGCAGTTTTCAGGGTCCCAATGAGCAGTTCTTC.

This chain links TRBV3-1 with TRBJ1-4; no reliable D call. Trimming removed 0 bases from V and 2 bases from J, with 10 bases in between. The CDR3 spans 16 residues. Germline-derived CDR1 and CDR2 are LGHDT and YNNKEL (reference sequence). The CDR3 DNA follows: TGTGCCAGCAGCCAAGAACTAACGTCGACTAATGAAAAACTGTTTTTT. This codes for CASSQELTSTNEKLFF. Full variable domain (remainder filled in from reference TRBV3-1 and TRBJ1-4): DTAVSQTPKYLVTQMGNDKSIKCEQNLGHDTMYWYKQDSKKFLKIMFSYNNKELIINETVPNRFSPKSPDKAHLNLHINSLELGDSAVYFCASSQELTSTNEKLFFGSGTQLSVL.

The genes are TRBV20-1 and TRBJ2-7, with a weak D call TRBD1 (7 bases). Trimming shortened V by 4 bases and J by 3 bases, and 16 bases separated the two germline ends. Germline-derived CDR1 and CDR2 are DFQATT and SNEGSKA (reference sequence). The CDR3 totals 14 residues. The CDR3: CSATWSQGGYEQYF. CDR3 coding DNA: TGCAGTGCTACTTGGTCCCAGGGGGGCTACGAGCAGTACTTC.

This clonotype was counted many times. The chain has TRBV28 and TRBJ2-3; possible D gene TRBD1, 5 bases. From germline, CDR1 is MDHEN and CDR2 SYDVKM. V lost 5 bases to trimming and J lost 6 bases, with 12 bases between them. The CDR3 runs 13 residues. CDR3 in DNA: TGTGCCAGCAGTATCGACAGCGTGGATACGCAGTATTTT. The encoded protein is CASSIDSVDTQYF. The full variable domain, with the rest looked up from reference TRBV28 and TRBJ2-3, is DVKVTQSSRYLVKRTGEKVFLECVQDMDHENMFWYRQDPGLGLRLIYFSYDVKMKEKGDIPEGYSVSREKKERFSLILESASTNQTSMYLCASSIDSVDTQYFGPGTRLTVL.

V usage is TRBV7-2 and J usage is TRBJ1-5; no definite D call. Trimming pared 2 bases from V and 7 bases from J, leaving 12 bases between. This CDR3 is built from 14 residues. Germline loops: CDR1 SGHTA, CDR2 FQGNSA. The CDR3 loop is CASSLQTDGQPQHF. CDR3 nucleotide sequence: TGTGCCAGCAGCTTACAGACCGACGGCCAGCCCCAGCATTTT.

This clonotype was counted ten times or more. The V call is TRBV9, the J call TRBJ2-7, with 8 bases that match TRBD2. This CDR3 is built from 13 residues. Germline V CDR1 and CDR2: SGDLS, YYNGEE. Unmatched junction bases numbered 1, after V lost 0 bases and J lost 5 bases. CDR3 sequence: CASSVGGGNEQYF. CDR3 DNA sequence: TGTGCCAGCAGCGTAGGCGGGGGGAACGAGCAGTACTTC.

This clonotype appeared a few times. This chain connects TRBV7-2 to TRBJ1-1; D gene ambiguous. V gave up 5 bases and J gave up 11 bases, with 18 bases separating them. The CDR3 spans 13 residues. In germline, CDR1 is SGHTA, CDR2 FQGNSA. This CDR3 reads CASSDLYRSAAFF. The CDR3, as DNA: TGTGCCAGCAGCGACCTTTACAGATCCGCCGCTTTCTTT.

Only a few counts were recorded for this clonotype. The chain recombines TRBV20-1 with TRBJ2-3; 8 bases line up with TRBD2. Trimming removed 5 bases from V and 8 bases from J; junction bases left unmatched: 3. CDR1 DFQATT and CDR2 SNEGSKA come from the germline V gene (reference sequence). The CDR3 is 11 amino acids. CDR3 sequence (DNA): TGCAGTGCTGAAGCGGGGGCTACGCAGTATTTT. Its translation is CSAEAGATQYF.